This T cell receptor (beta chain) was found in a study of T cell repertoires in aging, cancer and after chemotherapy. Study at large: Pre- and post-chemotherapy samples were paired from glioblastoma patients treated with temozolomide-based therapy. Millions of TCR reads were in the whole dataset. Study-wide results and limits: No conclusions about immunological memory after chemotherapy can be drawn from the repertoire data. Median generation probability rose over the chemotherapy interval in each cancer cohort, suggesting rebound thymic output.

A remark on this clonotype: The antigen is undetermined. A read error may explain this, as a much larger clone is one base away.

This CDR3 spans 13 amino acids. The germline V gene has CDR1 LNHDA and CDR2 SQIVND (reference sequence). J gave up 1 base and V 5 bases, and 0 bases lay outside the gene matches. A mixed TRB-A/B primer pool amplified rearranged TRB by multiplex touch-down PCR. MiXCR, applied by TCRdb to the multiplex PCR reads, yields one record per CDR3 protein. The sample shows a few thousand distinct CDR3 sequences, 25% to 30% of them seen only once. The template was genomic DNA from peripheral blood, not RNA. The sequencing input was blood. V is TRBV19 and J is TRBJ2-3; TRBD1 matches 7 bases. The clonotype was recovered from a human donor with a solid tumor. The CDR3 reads CASSGTGTDTQYF. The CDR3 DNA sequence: TGTGCCAGTAGTGGGACAGGCACAGATACGCAGTATTTT.